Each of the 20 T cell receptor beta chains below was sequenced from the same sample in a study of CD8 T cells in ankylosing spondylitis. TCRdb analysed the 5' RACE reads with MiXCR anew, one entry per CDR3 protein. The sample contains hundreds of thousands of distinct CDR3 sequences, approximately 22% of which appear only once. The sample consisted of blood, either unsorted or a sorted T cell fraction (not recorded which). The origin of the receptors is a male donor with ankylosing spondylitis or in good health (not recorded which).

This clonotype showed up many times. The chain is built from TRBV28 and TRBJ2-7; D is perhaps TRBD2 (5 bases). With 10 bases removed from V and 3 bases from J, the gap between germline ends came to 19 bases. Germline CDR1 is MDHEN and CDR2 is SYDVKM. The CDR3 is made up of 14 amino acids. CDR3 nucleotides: TGTGCCACCTCACAAAGCGGACGCTTCTACGAGCAGTACTTC. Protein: CATSQSGRFYEQYF.

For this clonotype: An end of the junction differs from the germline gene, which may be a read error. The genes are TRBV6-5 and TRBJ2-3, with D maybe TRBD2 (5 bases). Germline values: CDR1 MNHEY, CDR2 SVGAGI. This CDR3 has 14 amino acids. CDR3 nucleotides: TGTGCCAGCAGTTACCGGACTGACACAGATGCGCAGTATTTT. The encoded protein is CASSYRTDTDAQYF.

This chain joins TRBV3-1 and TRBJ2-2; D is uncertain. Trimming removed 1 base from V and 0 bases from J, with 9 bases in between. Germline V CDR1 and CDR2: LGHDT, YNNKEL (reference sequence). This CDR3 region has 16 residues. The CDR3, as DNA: TGTGCCAGCAGCCAAGTGACACGCCCGAACACCGGGGAGCTGTTTTTT. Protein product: CASSQVTRPNTGELFF.

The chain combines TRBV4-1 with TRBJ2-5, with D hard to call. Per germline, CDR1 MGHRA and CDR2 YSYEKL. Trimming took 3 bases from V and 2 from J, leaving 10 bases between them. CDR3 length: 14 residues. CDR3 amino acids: CASSQMVGQETQYF. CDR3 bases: TGCGCCAGCAGCCAGATGGTAGGGCAAGAGACCCAGTACTTC.

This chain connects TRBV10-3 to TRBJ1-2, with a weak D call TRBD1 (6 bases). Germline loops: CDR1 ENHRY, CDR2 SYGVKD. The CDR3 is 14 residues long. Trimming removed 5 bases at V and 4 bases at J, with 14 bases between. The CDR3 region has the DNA TGTGCCATCAGTTCCGACCAGGGGAGCTATGGCTACACCTTC. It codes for CAISSDQGSYGYTF.

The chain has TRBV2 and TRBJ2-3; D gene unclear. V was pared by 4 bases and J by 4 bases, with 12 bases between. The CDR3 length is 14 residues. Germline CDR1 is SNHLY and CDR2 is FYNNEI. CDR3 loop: CASSGAEKPDTQYF. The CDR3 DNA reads TGTGCCAGCAGTGGGGCCGAGAAGCCAGATACGCAGTATTTT.

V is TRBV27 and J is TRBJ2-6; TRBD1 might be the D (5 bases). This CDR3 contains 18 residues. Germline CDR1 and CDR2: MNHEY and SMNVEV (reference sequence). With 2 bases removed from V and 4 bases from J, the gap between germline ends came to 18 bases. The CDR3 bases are TGTGCCAGCAGTTTACTCTTCCCGGCAGGGTCCGGGGCCAACGTCCTGACTTTC. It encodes CASSLLFPAGSGANVLTF.

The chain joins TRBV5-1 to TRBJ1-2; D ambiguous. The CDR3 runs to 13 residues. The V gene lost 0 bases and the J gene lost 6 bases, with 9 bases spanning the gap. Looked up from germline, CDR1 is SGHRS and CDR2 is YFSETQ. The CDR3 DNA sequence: TGCGCCAGCAGCTTGGTCCCGGCGGATGGCTACACCTTC. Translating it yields CASSLVPADGYTF.

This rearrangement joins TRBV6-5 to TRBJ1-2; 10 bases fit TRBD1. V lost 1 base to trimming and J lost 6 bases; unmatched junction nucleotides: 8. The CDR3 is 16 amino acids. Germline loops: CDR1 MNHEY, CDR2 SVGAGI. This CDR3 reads CASSYLTGGDMDGYTF. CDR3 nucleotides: TGTGCCAGCAGTTACTTGACAGGGGGCGATATGGATGGCTACACCTTC.

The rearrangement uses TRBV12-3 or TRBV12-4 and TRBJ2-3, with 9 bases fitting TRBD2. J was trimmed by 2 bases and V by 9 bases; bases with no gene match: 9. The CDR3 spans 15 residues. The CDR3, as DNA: TGTGCCAGTCAAGAAATAGCGGGGGACACAGATACGCAGTATTTT. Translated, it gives CASQEIAGDTDTQYF.

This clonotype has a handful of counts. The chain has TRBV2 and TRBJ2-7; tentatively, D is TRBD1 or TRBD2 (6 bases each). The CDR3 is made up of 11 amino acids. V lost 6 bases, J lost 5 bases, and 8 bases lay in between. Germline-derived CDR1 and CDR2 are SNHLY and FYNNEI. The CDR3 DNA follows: TGTGCCAGCAGCCGGGGGCACGAGCAGTACTTC. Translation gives CASSRGHEQYF. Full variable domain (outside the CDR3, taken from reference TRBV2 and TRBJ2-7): EPEVTQTPSHQVTQMGQEVILRCVPISNHLYFYWYRQILGQKVEFLVSFYNNEISEKSEIFDDQFSVERPDGSNFTLKIRSTKLEDSAMYFCASSRGHEQYFGPGTRLTVT.

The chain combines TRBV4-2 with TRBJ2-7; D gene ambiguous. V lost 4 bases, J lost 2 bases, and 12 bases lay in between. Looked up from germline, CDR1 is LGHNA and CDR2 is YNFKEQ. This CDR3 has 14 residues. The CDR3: CASSPWASPYEQYF. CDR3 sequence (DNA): TGTGCCAGCAGCCCGTGGGCATCCCCCTACGAGCAGTACTTC.

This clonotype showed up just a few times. This CDR3 reads CASTGLAGGVTDTQYF. The CDR3 region has the DNA TGTGCCAGCACCGGACTAGCGGGGGGCGTCACAGATACGCAGTATTTT. The gene calls are TRBV12-3 or TRBV12-4 and TRBJ2-3; 14 bases match TRBD2. This CDR3 has 16 residues. V trimming: 7 bases; J trimming: 2 bases; junction bases outside the gene matches: 5.

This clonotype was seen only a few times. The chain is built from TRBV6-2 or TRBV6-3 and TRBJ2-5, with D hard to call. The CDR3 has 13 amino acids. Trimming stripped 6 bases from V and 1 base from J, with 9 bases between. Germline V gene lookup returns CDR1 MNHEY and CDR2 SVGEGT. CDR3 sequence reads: CASSRRLQETQYF. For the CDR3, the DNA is TGTGCCAGCAGCAGACGGCTCCAAGAGACCCAGTACTTC.

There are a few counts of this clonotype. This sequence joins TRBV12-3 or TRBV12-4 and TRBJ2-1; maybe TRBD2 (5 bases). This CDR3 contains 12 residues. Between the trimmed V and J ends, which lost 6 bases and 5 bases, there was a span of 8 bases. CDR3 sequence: CASSGINNEQFF. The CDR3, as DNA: TGTGCCAGCAGCGGGATAAACAATGAGCAGTTCTTC.

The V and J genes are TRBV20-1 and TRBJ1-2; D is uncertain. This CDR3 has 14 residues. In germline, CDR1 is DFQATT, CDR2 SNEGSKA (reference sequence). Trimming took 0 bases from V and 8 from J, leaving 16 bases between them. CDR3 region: CSARDWGVLLGYTF. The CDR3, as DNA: TGCAGTGCTAGAGATTGGGGAGTTTTATTAGGCTACACCTTC.

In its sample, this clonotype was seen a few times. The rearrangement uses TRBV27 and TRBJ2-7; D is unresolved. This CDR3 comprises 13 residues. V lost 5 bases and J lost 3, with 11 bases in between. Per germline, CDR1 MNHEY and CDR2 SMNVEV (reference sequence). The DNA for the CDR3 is TGTGCCAGCAGTGAGTTACAGTTCTACGAGCAGTACTTC. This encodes CASSELQFYEQYF.

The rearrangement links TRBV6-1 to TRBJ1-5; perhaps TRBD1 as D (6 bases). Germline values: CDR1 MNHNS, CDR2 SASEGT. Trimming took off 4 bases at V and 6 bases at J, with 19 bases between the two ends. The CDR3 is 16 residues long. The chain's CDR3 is CASSGSISGAGQPQHF. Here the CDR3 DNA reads TGTGCCAGCAGTGGGTCGATATCGGGGGCTGGTCAGCCCCAGCATTTT.

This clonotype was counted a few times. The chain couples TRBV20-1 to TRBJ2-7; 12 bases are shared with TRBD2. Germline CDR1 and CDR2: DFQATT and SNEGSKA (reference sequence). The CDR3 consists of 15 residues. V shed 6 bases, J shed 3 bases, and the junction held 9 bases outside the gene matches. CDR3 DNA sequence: TGCAGTGCAGAAGGACTAGCGGGGCACCTCTACGAGCAGTACTTC. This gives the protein CSAEGLAGHLYEQYF.

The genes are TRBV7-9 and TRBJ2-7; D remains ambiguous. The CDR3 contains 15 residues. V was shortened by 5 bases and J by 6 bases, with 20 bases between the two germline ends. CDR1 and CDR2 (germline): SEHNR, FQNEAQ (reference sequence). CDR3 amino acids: CASSLDGYGLPEQYF. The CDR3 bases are TGTGCCAGCAGCCTCGACGGGTATGGTTTGCCCGAGCAGTACTTC.